The clone carrying this TCR beta chain was seen more than once but under ten times. Its specificity is unknown. The sample belongs to a study of T cell repertoires in cytomegalovirus infection. As for the study in general: Public TCR beta signatures marked donors with CMV infection and the matching HLA. Findings and caveats of the study: Accumulated public TCR beta family frequency recognized individuals carrying CMV together with the relevant HLA. HLA-C-restricted TCR beta clonotypes specific for CMV led the ex vivo response.

MiXCR was run by TCRdb on the reads, yielding one entry per CDR3 protein. The repertoire holds about 830,000 distinct CDR3 sequences, around a third seen once, with 12% in the top ten. With V trimmed by 5 bases and J by 8 bases, 8 bases remained unmatched. This CDR3 spans 13 amino acids. Germline-derived CDR1 and CDR2 are SEHNR and FQNEAQ (reference sequence). The gene calls are TRBV7-9 and TRBJ1-1; 7 bases agree with TRBD1. This sample comprised cultured CD8+ T cells from PBMCs, obtained from culture after CMV antigen stimulation. This clonotype originated in a human donor in good health (CMV status not recorded). Some clones in this sample may be carry-over from other donors' samples. CDR3 loop: CASSQGGLVEAFF. The CDR3 DNA reads TGTGCCAGCAGCCAAGGGGGCTTGGTGGAAGCTTTCTTT.